Below are 24 T cell receptor beta chains sequenced from a single sample in a study of blood T cell repertoires in COVID-19. Repertoires were generated with immunoSEQ multiplex PCR, while TCRdb's copy carries only in-frame clones and drops some. The repertoire holds about 250,000 clones, with approximately 85% as singletons. Material: PBMCs or T cells enriched from blood (not recorded which). All receptors come from a woman aged 50 to 65 with acute COVID-19.

This clone showed up just once. The chain employs TRBV4-3 and TRBJ1-1; a weak D match, TRBD1 (6 bases). The CDR3 length is 16 residues. Trimming removed 4 bases from V and 0 bases from J, with 15 bases in between. Germline lookup yields CDR1 LGHNA and CDR2 YSLEER. DNA of the CDR3: TGCGCCAGCAGCCCTAATATAGGACAGATGAACACTGAAGCTTTCTTT. It yields the protein CASSPNIGQMNTEAFF.

This clone was found once. The chain is built from TRBV3-1 (or the pseudogene TRBV3-2) and TRBJ2-2; D possibly corresponds to TRBD2 (6 bases). The CDR3 has 16 residues. The V gene lost 1 base and the J gene lost 5 bases, with 14 bases spanning the gap. The germline V gene encodes CDR1 LGHDT and CDR2 YNNKEL (reference sequence). CDR3 protein: CASSQVWAGRTGELFF. CDR3 bases: TGTGCCAGCAGCCAAGTTTGGGCGGGGCGGACCGGGGAGCTGTTTTTT.

This chain connects TRBV30 to TRBJ2-3, with TRBD1 matching 7 bases. Germline V gene sequence: CDR1 GTSNPN, CDR2 SVGIG (reference sequence). V lost 2 bases to trimming and J lost 0 bases; unmatched junction nucleotides: 5. This CDR3 contains 15 residues. CDR3 nucleotide sequence: TGTGCCTGGAGTAAGAGGGGGCCGAGCACAGATACGCAGTATTTT. Protein sequence: CAWSKRGPSTDTQYF.

The V call is TRBV7-3, the J call TRBJ2-2, with no clear D. Germline loops: CDR1 SGHTA, CDR2 FQGTGA. This CDR3 contains 13 residues. Trimming took off 3 bases at V and 9 bases at J, with 11 bases between the two ends. CDR3 DNA: TGTGCCAGCAGCTTTGGAGTCGGCAGGGAGCTGTTTTTT. Translation: CASSFGVGRELFF.

The chain employs TRBV15 and TRBJ1-6, with D possibly TRBD1 on 5 matching bases. CDR3 length: 14 amino acids. CDR1 is LNHNV, CDR2 YYDKDF, per germline (reference sequence). V lost 5 bases, J lost 7 bases, and 12 bases lay in between. For the CDR3, the DNA is TGTGCCACCAGCTATCTGACAGCCAATTCACCCCTCCACTTT. Protein: CATSYLTANSPLHF. The entire variable domain, with the rest obtained from reference TRBV15 and TRBJ1-6, is as follows: DAMVIQNPRYQVTQFGKPVTLSCSQTLNHNVMYWYQQKSSQAPKLLFHYYDKDFNNEADTPDNFQSRRPNTSFCFLDIRSPGLGDTAMYLCATSYLTANSPLHFGNGTRLTVT.

A few counts support this clone. V is TRBV7-3 and J is TRBJ1-1, with D maybe TRBD1 (6 bases). CDR3 size: 14 residues. Germline V lookup: CDR1 SGHTA, CDR2 FQGTGA. The V end lost 5 bases, the J end lost 1 base, and 11 bases lay between the germline ends. Written as DNA, the CDR3 is TGTGCCAGCAGCCCAGGACAGTCGAACACTGAAGCTTTCTTT. This codes for CASSPGQSNTEAFF.

The gene calls are TRBV12-2 and TRBJ1-1; the D call TRBD1 from the table was never checked on the DNA. TRBV12-2 is recorded as a pseudogene. The CDR3 covers 14 residues. The CDR3 reads CASRLISRGTEAFF. CDR3 DNA: TGTGCAAGTCGCTTAATTAGCAGGGGCACTGAAGCTTTCTTT.

The V call is TRBV15, the J call TRBJ2-3, with D possibly TRBD1 on 6 matching bases. Trimming stripped 0 bases from V and 0 bases from J, with 10 bases between. Germline CDR1 and CDR2: LNHNV and YYDKDF (reference sequence). The CDR3 totals 16 residues. The CDR3 bases are TGTGCCACCAGCAGAGATAGGGGGAGCAGCACAGATACGCAGTATTTT. Its translation is CATSRDRGSSTDTQYF.

V and J are TRBV9 and TRBJ1-3; 7 bases are shared with TRBD1. Germline V lookup: CDR1 SGDLS, CDR2 YYNGEE. The CDR3 extends over 14 amino acids. Trimming cost V 0 bases and J 5 bases; bases outside gene matches: 2. The CDR3 bases are TGTGCCAGCAGCGTAGGGGACAGCCGAAACACCATATATTTT. This codes for CASSVGDSRNTIYF.

This CDR3 reads CAWRTGNVYNSPLHF. The CDR3 nucleotides read TGTGCCTGGAGAACAGGGAATGTTTATAATTCACCCCTCCACTTT. The V and J genes are TRBV30 and TRBJ1-6; possibly TRBD1 for D (6 bases). Germline CDR1 reads GTSNPN; CDR2 reads SVGIG (reference sequence). The V and J ends lost 3 bases and 4 bases respectively, with 13 bases between them. The CDR3 loop spans 15 amino acids.

Only one count was recorded for this clone. J is TRBJ2-7 and V is TRBV30; 8 bases fit TRBD2. The CDR3 is 17 amino acids. V lost 3 bases and J lost 1; bases outside the gene matches: 14. CDR1 is GTSNPN and CDR2 is SVGIG in the germline V gene (reference sequence). CDR3 loop: CAWSPERTSPFSYEQYF. The CDR3 nucleotides read TGTGCCTGGAGCCCCGAACGGACTAGCCCCTTTTCCTACGAGCAGTACTTC.

This rearrangement joins TRBV5-6 to TRBJ1-1; 11 bases map to TRBD1. V dropped 3 bases and J dropped 4; count of bases not matched to a gene: 8. Germline CDR1 SGHDT, CDR2 YYEEEE. This CDR3 is 16 amino acids long. Written as DNA, the CDR3 is TGTGCCAGCAGCTGGACAGGGGGCATGGTCGGCACTGAAGCTTTCTTT. Translation gives CASSWTGGMVGTEAFF.

This rearrangement joins TRBV10-1 to TRBJ1-1, with D tentatively TRBD1 (5 bases). Trimming removed 0 bases from V and 5 bases from J, with 10 bases in between. The CDR3 contains 14 residues. The germline V gene encodes CDR1 WNHNN and CDR2 SYGVQD (reference sequence). The CDR3 DNA reads as TGCGCCAGCAGTGAGTCGTTTCGGGGGACTGAAGCTTTCTTT. Translated: CASSESFRGTEAFF.

This clone was counted once. The CDR3 here is CASSSLGLGEEKLFF. The CDR3 DNA reads as TGCGCCAGCAGCTCCCTGGGACTGGGCGAGGAAAAACTGTTTTTT. This chain uses TRBV5-1 with TRBJ1-4, with D possibly matching TRBD1 (5 bases). From germline, CDR1 is SGHRS and CDR2 YFSETQ. V lost 3 bases to trimming and J lost 8 bases, with 17 bases between them. The CDR3 has 15 residues.

The chain employs TRBV7-3 and TRBJ2-2; D is ambiguous. This CDR3 has 14 amino acids. CDR1 and CDR2 (germline): SGHTA, FQGTGA. Trimming removed 5 bases at V and 6 bases at J, with 13 bases between. CDR3 loop: CASSAYSSAGELFF. CDR3 DNA sequence: TGTGCCAGCAGCGCCTACAGTTCCGCCGGGGAGCTGTTTTTT.

This clone was detected only once. V and J are TRBV5-1 and TRBJ2-3, with TRBD2 matching 14 bases. The CDR3 consists of 18 residues. Trimming took 3 bases from V and 5 from J; bases not matched to a gene: 11. The germline gives CDR1 SGHRS, CDR2 YFSETQ. The chain's CDR3 is CASSSASGLAGGGDTQYF. DNA for the CDR3: TGCGCCAGCAGCTCGGCCTCAGGACTAGCGGGGGGAGGAGATACGCAGTATTTT.

The chain recombines TRBV10-2 with TRBJ2-7, with a possible D match to TRBD1 (6 bases). V was shortened by 4 bases and J by 2 bases, with 9 bases between the two germline ends. The V gene's germline CDR1 is WSHSY and CDR2 SAAADI. The length of the CDR3 is 13 residues. The CDR3 DNA reads TGCGCCAGCAGTGGGGACATCACCTACGAGCAGTACTTC. Translated: CASSGDITYEQYF.

The genes are TRBV9 and TRBJ2-1; perhaps TRBD2 as D (6 bases). This CDR3 has 13 amino acids. Germline CDR1 is SGDLS and CDR2 is YYNGEE. V was pared by 4 bases and J by 10 bases, with 15 bases between. The CDR3 sequence: CASSPGTPGEQFF. CDR3 nucleotide sequence: TGTGCCAGCAGCCCTGGGACTCCTGGGGAGCAGTTCTTC.

This clone is a singleton in its sample. This rearrangement joins TRBV10-3 to TRBJ1-1; possible D gene TRBD1, 6 bases. Trimming took 10 bases from V and 3 from J, leaving 18 bases between them. The germline CDR1 and CDR2 sequences are ENHRY and SYGVKD. The CDR3 covers 14 residues. The CDR3 sequence is CATVDRKGYTEAFF. The CDR3 coding sequence is TGTGCCACTGTTGACAGGAAGGGGTACACTGAAGCTTTCTTT.

J is TRBJ1-2 and V is TRBV11-3; 9 positions match TRBD1. Germline lookup yields CDR1 SGHNT and CDR2 YENEEA. J lost 11 bases, V lost 5 bases, and 9 bases had no gene match. This CDR3 has 13 residues. Here the CDR3 DNA reads TGTGCCAGCAGCGGGGACAGGGTAATAATATACACCTTC. Protein product: CASSGDRVIIYTF.

The rearrangement links TRBV9 to TRBJ1-3; 8 bases match TRBD1. The germline gives CDR1 SGDLS, CDR2 YYNGEE. This CDR3 has 17 residues. J gave up 0 bases and V 4 bases, and 9 bases lay outside the gene matches. The CDR3 here is CASSLTPGQDSGNTIYF. The DNA for the CDR3 is TGTGCCAGCAGCTTGACCCCGGGACAGGACTCTGGAAACACCATATATTTT.

The chain has TRBV3-1 (or the pseudogene TRBV3-2) and TRBJ1-1; 8 bases fit TRBD1. CDR3 size: 16 residues. With 0 bases clipped from V and 10 bases from J, the junction kept 13 bases outside the gene matches. Per germline, CDR1 LGHDT and CDR2 YNNKEL (reference sequence). The CDR3: CASSQDPLGQGSLAFF. The DNA of the CDR3 is TGTGCCAGCAGCCAAGACCCCCTCGGACAGGGATCGTTAGCTTTCTTT.

The gene calls are TRBV7-2 and TRBJ2-3, with TRBD2 identical over 7 bases. The CDR3 spans 16 residues. The germline V gene has CDR1 SGHTA and CDR2 FQGNSA. The junction had 4 bases not matched to a gene; V was cut back by 1 base and J by 0 bases. The CDR3 region is CASSLGGGGSTDTQYF. In DNA, the CDR3 is TGTGCCAGCAGCTTAGGGGGCGGGGGTAGCACAGATACGCAGTATTTT.

This clone has just a few counts. The V gene is TRBV5-4, the J gene TRBJ2-3, with TRBD1 matching 9 bases. Per the germline V gene, CDR1 is SGHNT and CDR2 is YYREEE (reference sequence). This CDR3 is 15 amino acids long. The V gene end was trimmed by 4 bases and the J gene end by 6 bases; junction bases not matched to a gene: 9. The CDR3 loop reads CASSEPGQGRDTQYF. CDR3 bases: TGTGCCAGCAGCGAACCGGGACAGGGTCGCGATACGCAGTATTTT.